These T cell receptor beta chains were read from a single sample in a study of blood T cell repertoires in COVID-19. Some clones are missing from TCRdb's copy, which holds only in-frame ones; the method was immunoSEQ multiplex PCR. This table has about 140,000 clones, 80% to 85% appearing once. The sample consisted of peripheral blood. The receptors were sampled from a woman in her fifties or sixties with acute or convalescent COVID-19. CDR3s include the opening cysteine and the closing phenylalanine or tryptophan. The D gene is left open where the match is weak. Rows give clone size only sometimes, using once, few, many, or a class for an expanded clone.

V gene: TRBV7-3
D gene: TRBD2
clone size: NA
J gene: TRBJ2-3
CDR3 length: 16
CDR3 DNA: TGTGCCAGCAGCTTAACACTAGCGGGAGGCGCAGATACGCAGTATTTT
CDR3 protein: CASSLTLAGGADTQYF

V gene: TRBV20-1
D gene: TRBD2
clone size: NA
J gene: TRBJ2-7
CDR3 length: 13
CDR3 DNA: TGCAGTGCTAGTGGCGGGAGGGCGTCCTTGCAGTACTTC
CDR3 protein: CSASGGRASLQYF

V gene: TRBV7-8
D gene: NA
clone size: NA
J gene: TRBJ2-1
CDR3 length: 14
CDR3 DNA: TGTGCCAGCAGCTTAGTCACCTGGGGAGGTGAGCAGTTCTTC
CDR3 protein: CASSLVTWGGEQFF

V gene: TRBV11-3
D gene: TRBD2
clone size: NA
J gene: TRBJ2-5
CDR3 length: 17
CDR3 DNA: TGTGCCAGCAGCTTGGGACTAGCGATCCCGCTCGTGCAGACCCAGTACTTC
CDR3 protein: CASSLGLAIPLVQTQYF

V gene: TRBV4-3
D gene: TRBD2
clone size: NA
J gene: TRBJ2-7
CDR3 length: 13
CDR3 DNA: TGCGCCAGCAGCCAAACCCAGGGAGGGGAGCAGTACTTC
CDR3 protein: CASSQTQGGEQYF

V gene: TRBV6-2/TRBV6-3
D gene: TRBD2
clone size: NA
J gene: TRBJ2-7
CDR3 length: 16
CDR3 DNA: TGTGCCAGCAGTTACTCCAGCGGGAACAATCTCTACGAGCAGTACTTC
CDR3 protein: CASSYSSGNNLYEQYF

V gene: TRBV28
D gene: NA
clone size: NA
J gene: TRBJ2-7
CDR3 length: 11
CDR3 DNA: TGTGCCAGCAGTTTACGGGAGGAGCAGTACTTC
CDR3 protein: CASSLREEQYF

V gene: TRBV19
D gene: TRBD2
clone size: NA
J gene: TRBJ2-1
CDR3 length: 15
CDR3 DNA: TGTGCCAGTAGTCTTATAGCGGGAGGTATCAATGAGCAGTTCTTC
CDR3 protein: CASSLIAGGINEQFF

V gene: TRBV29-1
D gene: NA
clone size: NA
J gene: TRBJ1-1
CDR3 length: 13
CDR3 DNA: TGCAGCGTTGCTCCCTTTATGAACACTGAAGCTTTCTTT
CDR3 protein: CSVAPFMNTEAFF

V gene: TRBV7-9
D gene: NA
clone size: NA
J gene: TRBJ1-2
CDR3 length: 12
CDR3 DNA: TGTGCCAGCAGCTCCGGACAGTATGGCTACACCTTC
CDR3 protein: CASSSGQYGYTF

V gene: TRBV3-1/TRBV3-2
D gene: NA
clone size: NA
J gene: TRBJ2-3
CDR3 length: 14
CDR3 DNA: TGTGCCAGCAGCCAAGCTAGATTCTCAGATACGCAGTATTTT
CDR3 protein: CASSQARFSDTQYF

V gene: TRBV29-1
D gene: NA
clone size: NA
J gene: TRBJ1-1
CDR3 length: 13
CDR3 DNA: TGCAGCACCCGTGGGGCCAGGAACACTGAAGCTTTCTTT
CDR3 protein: CSTRGARNTEAFF

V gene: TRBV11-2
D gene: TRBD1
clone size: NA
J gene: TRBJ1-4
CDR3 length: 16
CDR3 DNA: TGTGCCAGCAGCTTATCGGTTTTGGGGACAGGTGAAAAACTGTTTTTT
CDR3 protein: CASSLSVLGTGEKLFF

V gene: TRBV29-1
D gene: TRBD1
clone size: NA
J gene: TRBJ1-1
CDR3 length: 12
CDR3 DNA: TGCAGCGTTAAAGATGGGACAGGGACGGCTTTCTTT
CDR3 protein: CSVKDGTGTAFF

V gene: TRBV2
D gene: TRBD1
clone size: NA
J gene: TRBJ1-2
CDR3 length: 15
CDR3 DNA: TGTGCCAGCAGTGTCGCGACAGGGACTAACTATGGCTACACCTTC
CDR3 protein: CASSVATGTNYGYTF

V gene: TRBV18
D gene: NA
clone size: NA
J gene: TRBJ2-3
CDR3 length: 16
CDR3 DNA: TGTGCCAGCTCACCACCGCTGGGGCCCTCCACAGATACGCAGTATTTT
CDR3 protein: CASSPPLGPSTDTQYF

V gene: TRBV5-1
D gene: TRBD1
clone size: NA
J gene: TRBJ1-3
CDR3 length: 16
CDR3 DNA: TGCGCCAGCAGCCCAACCCCAGGGGGCACTGGAAACACCATATATTTT
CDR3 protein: CASSPTPGGTGNTIYF

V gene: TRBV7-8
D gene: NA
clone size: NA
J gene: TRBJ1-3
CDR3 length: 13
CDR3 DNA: TGTGCCAGCAGTCAGGGTTCTGGAAACACCATATATTTT
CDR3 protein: CASSQGSGNTIYF

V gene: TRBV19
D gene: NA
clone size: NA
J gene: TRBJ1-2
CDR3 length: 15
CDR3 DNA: TGTGCCAGTAGTATAGATGGGACATCGAACTATGGCTACACCTTC
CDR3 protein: CASSIDGTSNYGYTF

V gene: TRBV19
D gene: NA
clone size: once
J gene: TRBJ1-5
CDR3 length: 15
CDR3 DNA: TGTGCCAGTAGTATACCCTCCGATCCCCGGCAGCCCCAGCATTTT
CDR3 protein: CASSIPSDPRQPQHF

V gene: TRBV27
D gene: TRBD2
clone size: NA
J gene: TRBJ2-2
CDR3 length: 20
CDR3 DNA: TGTGCCAGCAGTTCCCCCCTTCGCAGCGGGAGGGCCCGGGGCACCGGGGAGCTGTTTTTT
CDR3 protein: CASSSPLRSGRARGTGELFF

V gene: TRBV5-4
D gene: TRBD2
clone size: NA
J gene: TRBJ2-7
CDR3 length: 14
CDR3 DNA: TGTGCCAGCAGCTTGAAGAGCGGGAGCTACGAGCAGTACTTC
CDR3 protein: CASSLKSGSYEQYF

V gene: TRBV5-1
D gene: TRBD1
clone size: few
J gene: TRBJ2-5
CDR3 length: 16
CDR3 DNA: TGCGCCAGCAGCGATCCCGGGACAGGGGATCAAGAGACCCAGTACTTC
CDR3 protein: CASSDPGTGDQETQYF

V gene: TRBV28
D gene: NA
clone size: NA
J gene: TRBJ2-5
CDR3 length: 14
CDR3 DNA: TGTGCCAGCAGTTCACAGGGGGAGGGGGAGACCCAGTACTTC
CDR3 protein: CASSSQGEGETQYF

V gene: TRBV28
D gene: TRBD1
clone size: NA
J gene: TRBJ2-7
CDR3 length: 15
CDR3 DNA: TGTGCCAGCAGTTTATTCCGGACAGGGGAGCACGAGCAGTACTTC
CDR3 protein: CASSLFRTGEHEQYF